This T cell receptor (beta chain) was retrieved from a study of T cell changes during pregnancy in multiple sclerosis. CDR1 MNHEY and CDR2 SMNVEV come from the germline V gene (reference sequence). Trimming cost V 5 bases and J 4 bases; bases outside gene matches: 6. The CDR3 loop spans 14 amino acids. TCRdb keeps only in-frame clones here, not all; method: immunoSEQ multiplex PCR. The table includes some 48,000 clones, around 95% detected once. The sequenced sample was CD8+ T cells from peripheral blood mononuclear cells, obtained in the first trimester of pregnancy. The chain uses TRBV27 and TRBJ1-2, with 8 bases identical to TRBD1. The TCR comes from a female donor with multiple sclerosis, enrolled in a pregnancy study. This CDR3 reads CASSPGQGGYGYTF. The CDR3 DNA follows: TGTGCCAGCAGTCCCGGACAGGGAGGCTATGGCTACACCTTC.